This TCR beta chain was recovered during a study of blood T cell repertoires in COVID-19. Looking at the study overall: COVID-19 samples collected from the United States, Italy and Spain covered acute and convalescent phases.

As processed by the authors: Using reference gene primer amplification, nucleated cell counts were estimated. The repertoire was sequenced with immunoSEQ multiplex PCR; TCRdb's copy has only in-frame clones and lacks some. The V and J calls and clone size were taken over from that table, and D and trimming were inferred from the DNA. The table has roughly 200,000 clones, roughly 90% seen once. Clinical history as reported by participants underpinned cohort assignment. This clone was observed a handful of times. This CDR3 contains 16 residues. Unmatched junction bases numbered 5, after V lost 2 bases and J lost 6 bases. Germline assignment: CDR1 SGHTA and CDR2 FQGTGA.

The genes are TRBV7-3 and TRBJ2-3; 13 bases fit TRBD2. The source of this sequence is a woman aged 50 to 60 in a cohort exposed to, infected with or recovered from COVID-19 (not recorded which). Sequenced: PBMCs or T cells enriched from blood (not recorded which). CDR3 region: CASSLGLAGVMDTQYF. CDR3 sequence (DNA): TGTGCCAGCAGCTTAGGACTAGCGGGGGTTATGGATACGCAGTATTTT.